The clone carrying this T cell receptor (beta chain) was observed a handful of times. Its target is unknown. The sample comes from a study of shared clonotypes between healthy human individuals. Findings and limits, study-wide: Naive subsets generally had larger estimated richness than memory subsets. Owing to a small donor count, the genetic and exposure-history diversity represented was limited. The naive CD4 repertoires of a handful of donors were compared, and around 4.9% of clonotypes were shared.

Assay used: immunoSEQ multiplex PCR; TCRdb lists only in-frame clones, some missing. The sample consists of over a million clones, about 75% of them appearing once. J lost 7 bases, V lost 5 bases, and 3 bases had no gene match. Germline V CDR1 and CDR2: LGHNT, FRNRAP. The CDR3 is 12 amino acids. Source material: memory CD4+ T cells sorted from blood. Subset reported: CD45RA-negative fraction. This TCR derives from a man aged 18-30 years in good health. The rearrangement links TRBV12-5 to TRBJ1-1, with 8 bases fitting TRBD1. The CDR3 is CASGRGTGEAFF. Here the CDR3 DNA reads TGTGCTAGTGGTCGCGGGACAGGTGAAGCTTTCTTT. The variable domain in full, completed from reference TRBV12-5 and TRBJ1-1, reads DARVTQTPRHKVTEMGQEVTMRCQPILGHNTVFWYRQTMMQGLELLAYFRNRAPLDDSGMPKDRFSAEMPDATLATLKIQPSEPRDSAVYFCASGRGTGEAFFGQGTRLTVV.